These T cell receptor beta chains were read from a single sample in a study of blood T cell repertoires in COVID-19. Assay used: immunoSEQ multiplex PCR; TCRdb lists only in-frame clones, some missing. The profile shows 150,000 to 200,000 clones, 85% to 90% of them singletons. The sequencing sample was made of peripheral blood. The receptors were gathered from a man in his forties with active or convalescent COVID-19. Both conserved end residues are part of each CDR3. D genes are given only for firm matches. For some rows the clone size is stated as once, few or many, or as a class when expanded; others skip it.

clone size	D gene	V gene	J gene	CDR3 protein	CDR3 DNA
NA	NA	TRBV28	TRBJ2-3	CASSLGTSGAQYF	TGTGCCAGCAGCCTAGGGACTTCGGGAGCGCAGTATTTT
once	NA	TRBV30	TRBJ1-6	CAWSVQPHSPLHF	TGTGCCTGGAGTGTACAGCCCCACTCACCCCTCCACTTT
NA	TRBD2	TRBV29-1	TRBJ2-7	CSGGLAGSYEQYF	TGCAGCGGGGGACTAGCGGGGTCCTACGAGCAGTACTTC
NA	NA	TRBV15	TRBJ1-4	CATSREELTDRNEKLFF	TGTGCCACCAGCAGGGAGGAACTAACGGACCGGAATGAAAAACTGTTTTTT
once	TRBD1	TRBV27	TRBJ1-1	CASSFAIGQGASEAFF	TGTGCCAGCAGTTTCGCCATCGGACAGGGGGCAAGTGAAGCTTTCTTT
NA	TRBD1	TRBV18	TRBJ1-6	CASSRQGASNSPLHF	TGTGCCAGCTCCCGACAGGGGGCGAGCAATTCACCCCTCCACTTT
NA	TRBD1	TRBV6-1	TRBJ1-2	CASSETGEGYTF	TGTGCCAGCAGTGAGACAGGGGAGGGCTACACCTTC
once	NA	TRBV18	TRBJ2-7	CASSPSRGTYEQYF	TGTGCCAGCTCACCGTCTCGCGGAACCTACGAGCAGTACTTC
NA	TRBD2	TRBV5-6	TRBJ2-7	CASSSLTRGVEQYF	TGTGCCAGCAGCTCACTAACCCGGGGGGTCGAGCAGTACTTC
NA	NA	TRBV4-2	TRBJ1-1	CASSPPNLGEAFF	TGTGCCAGCAGCCCTCCCAACCTCGGTGAAGCTTTCTTT
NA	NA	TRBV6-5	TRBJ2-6	CASDRTAGANVLTF	TGTGCCAGCGACCGGACAGCTGGGGCCAACGTCCTGACTTTC
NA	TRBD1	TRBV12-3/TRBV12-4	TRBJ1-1	CASSSQTGSAFF	TGTGCCAGCAGTTCACAGACAGGGAGTGCTTTCTTT
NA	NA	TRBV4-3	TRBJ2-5	CASSQSLGDQETQYF	TGCGCCAGCAGCCAGTCGCTAGGGGACCAAGAGACCCAGTACTTC
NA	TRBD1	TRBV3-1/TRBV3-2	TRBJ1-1	CASSLTGWAEAFF	TGTGCCAGCAGCCTGACAGGGTGGGCTGAAGCTTTCTTT
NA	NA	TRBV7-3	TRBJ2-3	CASSFLGGADTQYF	TGTGCCAGCAGCTTTCTAGGAGGGGCAGATACGCAGTATTTT
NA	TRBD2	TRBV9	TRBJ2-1	CASSSGTSVANEQFF	TGTGCCAGCAGCTCCGGGACTAGCGTCGCCAATGAGCAGTTCTTC
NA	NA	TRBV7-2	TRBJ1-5	CASSLDRLNQPQHF	TGTGCCAGCAGCCTTGACAGGCTGAATCAGCCCCAGCATTTT
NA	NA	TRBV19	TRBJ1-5	CASSIDDEGPLYNQPQHF	TGTGCCAGTAGTATAGATGACGAGGGTCCTCTCTATAATCAGCCCCAGCATTTT
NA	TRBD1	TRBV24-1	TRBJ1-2	CATSDPTGIYGYTF	TGTGCCACCAGTGACCCGACAGGGATCTATGGCTACACCTTC
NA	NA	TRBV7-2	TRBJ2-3	CASSLTYPGRTGDTQYF	TGTGCCAGCAGCTTAACTTATCCGGGAAGGACTGGAGATACGCAGTATTTT
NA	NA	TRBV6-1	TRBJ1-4	CASSELRQSPDEKLFF	TGTGCCAGCAGTGAACTTAGACAGTCCCCAGATGAAAAACTGTTTTTT
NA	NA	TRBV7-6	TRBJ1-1	CASSLCRRPHPEAFF	TGTGCCAGCAGCTTATGTCGCAGGCCCCATCCTGAAGCTTTCTTT
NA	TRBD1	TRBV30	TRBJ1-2	CAWKGQGSGYTF	TGTGCCTGGAAGGGACAGGGGTCTGGCTACACCTTC
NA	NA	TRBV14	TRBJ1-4	CASSPDTYNEKLFF	TGTGCCAGCAGCCCGGACACCTATAATGAAAAACTGTTTTTT
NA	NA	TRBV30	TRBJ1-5	CAWSVPPGIEPQHF	TGTGCCTGGAGTGTACCCCCGGGAATTGAGCCCCAGCATTTT
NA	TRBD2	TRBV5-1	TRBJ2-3	CASSPWSGLAGRTDTQYF	TGCGCCAGCAGCCCGTGGTCGGGACTAGCGGGGCGCACAGATACGCAGTATTTT
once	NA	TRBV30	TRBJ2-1	CAWNRGISYNEQFF	TGTGCCTGGAACCGGGGGATCTCCTACAATGAGCAGTTCTTC
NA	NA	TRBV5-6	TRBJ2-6	CASIVQAGANVLTF	TGTGCCAGCATAGTACAGGCTGGGGCCAACGTCCTGACTTTC
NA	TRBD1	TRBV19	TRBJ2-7	CASSTRDSSYEQYF	TGTGCCAGTAGTACCCGGGACAGTTCTTACGAGCAGTACTTC
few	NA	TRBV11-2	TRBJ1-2	CASGDYGYTF	TGTGCCAGCGGAGACTATGGCTACACCTTC
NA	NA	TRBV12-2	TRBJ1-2	CASRLRGHADYGYTF	TGTGCAAGTCGACTACGAGGACACGCAGACTATGGCTACACCTTC
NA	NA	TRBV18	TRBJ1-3	CASSPFGSTGNTIYF	TGTGCCAGCTCACCATTCGGGTCAACGGGAAACACCATATATTTT